This T cell receptor (beta chain) was sequenced during a study of blood T cell repertoires in COVID-19. About the research overall: Acute-phase and convalescent COVID-19 samples originated in the United States, Italy and Spain. T cells, B-cell-depleted T cells, or PBMCs supplied cDNA or gDNA.

Generated by immunoSEQ multiplex PCR, the TCRdb table keeps only in-frame clones and is missing some. Here the sample spans about 430,000 clones, 88% being singletons. This CDR3 has 13 residues. CDR1 is LGHDT and CDR2 is YNNKEL in the germline V gene (reference sequence). Trimming took 4 bases from V and 5 from J; bases not matched to a gene: 3. Donors were grouped by their self-reported clinical history. During the 2 weeks before they entered the study, exposed participants had met someone with a PCR-confirmed or clinician-diagnosed COVID-19 case. Sequences were obtained from PBMCs or T cells enriched from blood (not recorded which). This receptor was obtained from a woman between 18 and 29 years old who had been exposed to COVID-19. The genes are TRBV3-1 (or the pseudogene TRBV3-2) and TRBJ2-7; TRBD2 aligns across 9 bases. CDR3 in amino acids: CASSRGREDEQYF. Here the CDR3 DNA reads TGTGCCAGCAGCCGCGGGAGGGAAGACGAGCAGTACTTC.